This TCR beta chain was obtained from a study of T cells after yellow fever vaccination. TCRdb re-called the 5' RACE reads through MiXCR, storing one row per CDR3 protein. The data hold 250,000 to 350,000 distinct CDR3 sequences, with 3.5% to 4.5% observed a single time. The receptor's source is a man aged 18-30 years who received the YFV17D yellow fever vaccine. The sample consisted of PBMCs, taken 15 days after the yellow fever booster vaccination.

This CDR3 reads CSASRRALANYGYTF. The CDR3 nucleotides read TGCAGTGCTAGTCGAAGGGCCCTAGCTAACTATGGCTACACCTTC. The chain combines TRBV20-1 with TRBJ1-2; D is undetermined. The CDR3 totals 15 residues. CDR1 is DFQATT and CDR2 is SNEGSKA in the germline V gene (reference sequence). The ends were cut back, 3 bases at V and 0 bases at J, with 14 bases in the middle.